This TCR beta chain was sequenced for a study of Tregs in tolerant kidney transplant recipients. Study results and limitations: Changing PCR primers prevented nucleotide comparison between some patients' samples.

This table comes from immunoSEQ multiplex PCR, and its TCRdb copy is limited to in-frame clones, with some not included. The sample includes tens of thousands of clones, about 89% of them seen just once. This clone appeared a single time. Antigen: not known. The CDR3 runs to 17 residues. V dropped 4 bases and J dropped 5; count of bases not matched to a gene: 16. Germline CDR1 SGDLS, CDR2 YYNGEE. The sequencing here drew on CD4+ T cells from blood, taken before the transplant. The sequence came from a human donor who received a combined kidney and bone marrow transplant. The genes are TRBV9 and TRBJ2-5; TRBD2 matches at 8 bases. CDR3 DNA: TGTGCCAGCAGCTCGGCTAACAGGGCGGGAGGAGGCGAGACCCAGTACTTC. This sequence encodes CASSSANRAGGGETQYF. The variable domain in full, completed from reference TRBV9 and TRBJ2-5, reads DSGVTQTPKHLITATGQRVTLRCSPRSGDLSVYWYQQSLDQGLQFLIQYYNGEERAKGNILERFSAQQFPDLHSELNLSSLELGDSALYFCASSSANRAGGGETQYFGPGTRLLVL.